These 31 T cell receptor beta chains were sequenced from one sample in a study of shared T cell receptors in the human thymus. The data were produced by immunoSEQ multiplex PCR, yet TCRdb's version contains in-frame clones alone and is incomplete. The sample contains about 540,000 clones, around 78% of which appear only once. The sample also formed part of further work on human thymus T cells.

Sequencing was performed on thymocytes. The source of these receptors is a boy younger than two with a congenital heart defect.

The J gene is TRBJ2-7, the V gene TRBV10-3; 11 bases align to TRBD2. Germline CDR1 and CDR2: ENHRY and SYGVKD. V lost 11 bases to trimming and J lost 0 bases; unmatched junction nucleotides: 12. The CDR3 consists of 16 residues. The chain's CDR3 is CAAPLAGGMSSYEQYF. The CDR3 DNA sequence: TGTGCCGCTCCCTTAGCGGGAGGGATGAGCTCCTACGAGCAGTACTTC.

V is TRBV28 and J is TRBJ2-7, with 11 bases lining up with TRBD2. After removal of 3 bases from V and 2 bases from J, the junction contained 12 bases not matched to a gene. The CDR3 has 18 amino acids. Germline V lookup: CDR1 MDHEN, CDR2 SYDVKM. This chain's CDR3 is CASSFRAASGRPPYEQYF. Here the CDR3 DNA reads TGTGCCAGCAGTTTTCGGGCCGCTAGCGGGAGGCCTCCCTACGAGCAGTACTTC.

The chain recombines TRBV6-4 with TRBJ1-5; D is possibly TRBD1 (5 bases). This CDR3 has 15 amino acids. Germline CDR1 reads MRHNA; CDR2 reads SNTAGT. V dropped 6 bases and J dropped 0 bases, with 12 bases sitting between them. This CDR3 is CASSKSTDSNQPQHF. In DNA form, the CDR3 reads TGTGCCAGCAGCAAGTCGACAGATAGCAATCAGCCCCAGCATTTT.

The chain carries TRBV4-3 and TRBJ1-5; TRBD1 agrees at 7 bases. After removal of 3 bases from V and 3 bases from J, the junction contained 5 bases not matched to a gene. Germline V gene sequence: CDR1 LGHNA, CDR2 YSLEER. The CDR3 spans 15 residues. CDR3 in DNA: TGCGCCAGCAGCCAGGACACAGGGGACAATCAGCCCCAGCATTTT. Translating gives CASSQDTGDNQPQHF.

This chain links TRBV4-2 with TRBJ2-1; 9 nucleotides match TRBD2. Germline loops: CDR1 LGHNA, CDR2 YNFKEQ. The V and J ends lost 2 bases and 5 bases, in that order; junction bases with no gene match: 7. The CDR3 loop spans 16 amino acids. CDR3 sequence reads: CASSQRVTSGDNEQFF. The CDR3, as DNA: TGTGCCAGCAGCCAAAGGGTGACTAGCGGAGACAATGAGCAGTTCTTC.

This chain uses TRBV4-1 with TRBJ2-1, with 10 nucleotides matching TRBD2. There are 14 residues in the CDR3. Germline V gene sequence: CDR1 MGHRA, CDR2 YSYEKL. Unmatched junction bases numbered 4, after V lost 3 bases and J lost 8 bases. The chain's CDR3 is CASSQTSGWDEQFF. CDR3 DNA sequence: TGCGCCAGCAGCCAGACTAGCGGGTGGGATGAGCAGTTCTTC.

The V gene is TRBV30, the J gene TRBJ2-1; D remains unclear. CDR1 and CDR2 (germline): GTSNPN, SVGIG (reference sequence). Deletions cut 1 base from V and 1 base from J, with 5 bases between. The CDR3 is 13 residues long. CDR3 coding DNA: TGTGCCTGGAGTGACCGGTCCTACAATGAGCAGTTCTTC. This translates into CAWSDRSYNEQFF.

CDR3 amino acids: CASSLGLAGEGEQFF. In DNA, the CDR3 is TGTGCCAGCAGCCTAGGACTAGCGGGAGAGGGTGAGCAGTTCTTC. This chain joins TRBV28 and TRBJ2-1; 13 nucleotides align to TRBD2. The ends lost 6 bases at V and 9 bases at J; junction bases unmatched: 8. Germline V CDR1 and CDR2: MDHEN, SYDVKM. This CDR3 has 15 residues.

The rearrangement uses TRBV7-2 and TRBJ1-4, with 7 bases that match TRBD1. The CDR3 sequence is 15 residues long. Germline V lookup: CDR1 SGHTA, CDR2 FQGNSA. V lost 5 bases, J lost 7 bases, and 10 bases stayed unmatched. CDR3 loop: CASSRETGDSEKLFF. CDR3 sequence (DNA): TGTGCCAGCAGCCGGGAAACAGGGGATAGTGAAAAACTGTTTTTT. The entire variable domain, with the rest obtained from reference TRBV7-2 and TRBJ1-4, is as follows: GAGVSQSPSNKVTEKGKDVELRCDPISGHTALYWYRQSLGQGLEFLIYFQGNSAPDKSGLPSDRFSAERTGGSVSTLTIQRTQQEDSAVYLCASSRETGDSEKLFFGSGTQLSVL.

This clone was seen a handful of times. The rearrangement uses TRBV6-1 and TRBJ2-7; 7 bases match TRBD2. CDR1 is MNHNS, CDR2 SASEGT, per germline. The CDR3 runs to 15 residues. V was pared by 2 bases and J by 7 bases, with 11 bases of the junction left unmatched. This CDR3 reads CASSELSGAFWEQYF. The CDR3 DNA reads as TGTGCCAGCAGTGAACTAAGCGGGGCTTTTTGGGAGCAGTACTTC.

The rearrangement links TRBV27 to TRBJ1-1; tentatively, D is TRBD1 (5 bases). The CDR3 extends over 14 amino acids. Trimming left V 5 bases short and J 1 base short, with 11 bases between. The germline V gene has CDR1 MNHEY and CDR2 SMNVEV (reference sequence). CDR3 DNA: TGTGCCAGCAGTGCCAGGGTGGGGAACACTGAAGCTTTCTTT. It codes for CASSARVGNTEAFF.

V and J are TRBV20-1 and TRBJ2-7, with TRBD2 as a possible D gene (5 bases). Trimming pared 8 bases from V and 7 bases from J, leaving 12 bases between. CDR1 and CDR2 from the germline V gene are DFQATT and SNEGSKA (reference sequence). The CDR3 extends over 10 amino acids. DNA for the CDR3: TGCAGTTCAAAACCGGGGGAGCAGTACTTC. Encoded protein: CSSKPGEQYF.

The chain uses TRBV27 and TRBJ2-5, with TRBD2 matching 12 bases. CDR3 length: 15 residues. CDR1 and CDR2 from the germline V gene are MNHEY and SMNVEV (reference sequence). Losses at the gene ends were 5 bases for V and 2 bases for J; bases not matched to a gene: 3. CDR3: CASSGLAGSQETQYF. DNA of the CDR3: TGTGCCAGCAGTGGACTAGCGGGGTCTCAAGAGACCCAGTACTTC.

V gene TRBV7-8 combines with J gene TRBJ1-1; D remains ambiguous. The V gene lost 5 bases and the J gene lost 0 bases, with 16 bases spanning the gap. This CDR3 is built from 16 residues. The V gene's germline CDR1 is SGHVS and CDR2 FQNEAQ. The CDR3, as DNA: TGTGCCAGCAGCCCCCCCTTCAAGGGAGTGAACACTGAAGCTTTCTTT. Protein product: CASSPPFKGVNTEAFF. Full variable domain (rest looked up from reference TRBV7-8 and TRBJ1-1): GAGVSQSPRYKVAKRGQDVALRCDPISGHVSLFWYQQALGQGPEFLTYFQNEAQLDKSGLPSDRFFAERPEGSVSTLKIQRTQQEDSAVYLCASSPPFKGVNTEAFFGQGTRLTVV.

The DNA of the CDR3 is TGTGCCAGCAACGTCGACAGGGGCTACGAGCAGTACTTC. Translating it yields CASNVDRGYEQYF. The rearrangement links TRBV5-4 to TRBJ2-7; TRBD1 matches 8 bases. The germline gives CDR1 SGHNT, CDR2 YYREEE (reference sequence). Trimming removed 6 bases from V and 3 bases from J; junction bases left unmatched: 5. The CDR3 runs 13 residues.

The chain couples TRBV4-3 to TRBJ2-3, with 11 bases that match TRBD1. The CDR3 is 19 amino acids. V was clipped by 2 bases and J by 0 bases; unmatched bases: 10. The germline V gene encodes CDR1 LGHNA and CDR2 YSLEER. CDR3 sequence (DNA): TGCGCCAGCAGCCAACTGGACAGGGGGCGTCTACCAAGCACAGATACGCAGTATTTT. Translated, it gives CASSQLDRGRLPSTDTQYF.

This chain uses TRBV9 with TRBJ2-7; TRBD1 aligns across 8 bases. Germline V gene lookup returns CDR1 SGDLS and CDR2 YYNGEE. The CDR3 extends over 14 amino acids. V lost 3 bases to trimming and J lost 4 bases; unmatched junction nucleotides: 6. The CDR3 reads CASSARDRPYEQYF. The CDR3 DNA reads TGTGCCAGCAGCGCCCGGGACAGGCCATACGAGCAGTACTTC.

This clone was recorded once. The gene calls are TRBV27 and TRBJ2-7; TRBD1 aligns across 8 bases. The germline V gene has CDR1 MNHEY and CDR2 SMNVEV (reference sequence). The CDR3 is 14 amino acids. After removal of 5 bases from V and 3 bases from J, the junction contained 6 bases not matched to a gene. CDR3 DNA sequence: TGTGCCAGCAGTCTTCGGACAGGGTTCTACGAGCAGTACTTC. This translates into CASSLRTGFYEQYF.

This clone was seen a few times. V and J are TRBV7-2 and TRBJ2-5; no definite D call. From germline, CDR1 is SGHTA and CDR2 FQGNSA. This CDR3 is built from 13 residues. V lost 2 bases and J 1 base, leaving 5 bases between the germline ends. The CDR3 region is CASSLYTQETQYF. CDR3 nucleotide sequence: TGTGCCAGCAGCTTATACACCCAAGAGACCCAGTACTTC.

The gene calls are TRBV30 and TRBJ2-7, with a weak D call TRBD1 (5 bases). V was pared by 4 bases and J by 5 bases, with 12 bases between. The CDR3 length is 12 residues. In germline, CDR1 is GTSNPN, CDR2 SVGIG (reference sequence). The DNA for the CDR3 is TGTGCCTGGAAAAAACTCAGGGACGAGCAGTACTTC. This gives the protein CAWKKLRDEQYF.

V usage is TRBV29-1 and J usage is TRBJ2-7, with D perhaps matching TRBD2 (7 bases). The CDR3 totals 13 residues. The V end was cut by 3 bases, the J end by 3 bases, with 12 bases between. The germline CDR1 and CDR2 sequences are SQVTM and ANQGSEA. CDR3 nucleotide sequence: TGCAGCGTTGACAAGGGGGGGGACTACGAGCAGTACTTC. Amino acid sequence: CSVDKGGDYEQYF.

This chain joins TRBV18 and TRBJ2-5; TRBD2 aligns across 7 bases. The CDR3 contains 16 residues. Germline loops: CDR1 KGHSH, CDR2 LQKENI. V trimming: 0 bases; J trimming: 5 bases; junction bases outside the gene matches: 9. The CDR3 reads CASSPPGREAGETQYF. For the CDR3, the DNA is TGTGCCAGCTCACCACCGGGACGGGAGGCCGGGGAGACCCAGTACTTC.

The CDR3: CASSRTPGLAGEAGTDTQYF. CDR3 in DNA: TGTGCCAGCAGCCGCACTCCAGGACTAGCGGGAGAGGCCGGCACAGATACGCAGTATTTT. The chain links TRBV4-2 to TRBJ2-3; the match to TRBD2 covers 13 bases. This CDR3 spans 20 amino acids. V was clipped by 4 bases and J by 1 base; unmatched bases: 14. In germline, CDR1 is LGHNA, CDR2 YNFKEQ.

The V call is TRBV28, the J call TRBJ2-7; 8 bases are a match to TRBD2. This CDR3 spans 19 amino acids. The J segment lost 3 bases and the V segment lost 3 bases, leaving 19 bases of the junction unmatched. CDR1 and CDR2 from the germline V gene are MDHEN and SYDVKM. The CDR3 nucleotides read TGTGCCAGCAGTTTCCCCACCGAGGAGGGGCCGGGAGGGTTCTACGAGCAGTACTTC. Protein sequence: CASSFPTEEGPGGFYEQYF.

In DNA, the CDR3 is TGCGCCAGCAGCCAAGATTTTAGCGGGAGGGCCCGGGAGACCCAGTACTTC. Protein: CASSQDFSGRARETQYF. The chain uses TRBV4-3 and TRBJ2-5; TRBD2 agrees at 11 bases. The germline CDR1 and CDR2 sequences are LGHNA and YSLEER. With V trimmed by 0 bases and J by 5 bases, 8 bases remained unmatched. The length of the CDR3 is 17 residues.

V is TRBV30 and J is TRBJ1-4; D call uncertain. The CDR3 is 13 amino acids. V lost 6 bases, J lost 3 bases, and 11 bases lay in between. Germline CDR1 GTSNPN, CDR2 SVGIG (reference sequence). CDR3 in amino acids: CACQASANEKLFF. The CDR3 nucleotides read TGTGCCTGCCAGGCTTCGGCTAATGAAAAACTGTTTTTT.

The V and J genes are TRBV13 and TRBJ2-7, with 13 positions matching TRBD2. The germline CDR1 and CDR2 sequences are PRHDT and FYEKMQ (reference sequence). After removal of 5 bases from V and 7 bases from J, the junction contained 8 bases not matched to a gene. The CDR3 extends over 15 amino acids. The DNA of the CDR3 is TGTGCCAGCAGCAGTATAGGGACTAGCGGGACGGAGCAGTACTTC. This codes for CASSSIGTSGTEQYF.

This clone turned up a few times. The CDR3 sequence is CASSVAGGPLETQYF. CDR3 DNA sequence: TGTGCCAGCAGCGTAGCGGGAGGGCCTCTCGAGACCCAGTACTTC. V gene TRBV9 combines with J gene TRBJ2-5, with 8 bases fitting TRBD2. CDR1 SGDLS and CDR2 YYNGEE come from the germline V gene. This CDR3 spans 15 amino acids. J lost 5 bases, V lost 0 bases, and 6 bases had no gene match.

This chain uses TRBV5-1 with TRBJ2-7, with 11 positions matching TRBD1. The CDR3 extends over 13 amino acids. Germline V gene data show CDR1 as SGHRS and CDR2 as YFSETQ. J was trimmed by 6 bases and V by 5 bases; bases with no gene match: 4. DNA of the CDR3: TGCGCCAGCAGACGGGACAGGGGGTGCGAGCAGTACTTC. Translated, it gives CASRRDRGCEQYF.

As for this clone: The sample carries other DNA sequences with the same CDR3. V usage is TRBV30 and J usage is TRBJ2-7; 7 bases map to TRBD1. Germline CDR1 is GTSNPN and CDR2 is SVGIG (reference sequence). Trimming cost V 4 bases and J 1 base; bases outside gene matches: 7. This CDR3 has 14 amino acids. The CDR3: CAWITPGQSYEQYF. CDR3 sequence (DNA): TGTGCCTGGATTACCCCGGGACAGTCCTACGAGCAGTACTTC. Drawing the rest from reference TRBV30 and TRBJ2-7, the complete variable domain is SQTIHQWPATLVQPVGSPLSLECTVEGTSNPNLYWYRQAAGRGLQLLFYSVGIGQISSEVPQNLSASRPQDRQFILSSKKLLLSDSGFYLCAWITPGQSYEQYFGPGTRLTVT.

This sequence joins TRBV6-5 and TRBJ2-2; D is possibly TRBD2 (6 bases). There are 16 residues in the CDR3. Germline lookup yields CDR1 MNHEY and CDR2 SVGAGI. V lost 2 bases, J lost 7 bases, and 17 bases lay in between. The CDR3 loop reads CASSYRDPPEGGELFF. The CDR3 bases are TGTGCCAGCAGTTACCGGGACCCTCCGGAGGGCGGGGAGCTGTTTTTT.